This T cell receptor (beta chain) was captured by sequencing in a study of cytomegalovirus exposure and HLA in healthy donors. Study conclusions and caveats: Highly shared sequence variants in one cluster were likely a sequencing artifact.

It was with 60 Vbeta and 13 Jbeta primers that the PCR ran. Data came from immunoSEQ multiplex PCR; TCRdb stores just in-frame clones and leaves some out. This table has 150,000 to 200,000 clones, over 75% appearing once. The germline gives CDR1 GTSNPN, CDR2 SVGIG (reference sequence). The V segment lost 2 bases and the J segment 4 bases; nucleotides outside the gene matches: 3. There are 14 residues in the CDR3. About this clone itself: Its antigen is currently unknown.

The gene calls are TRBV30 and TRBJ1-5; TRBD1 matches 9 bases. Input material: PBMCs. This TCR was sampled from a woman aged 25 to 45 in good health and CMV-seronegative. The CDR3 is CAWSSGQGNQPQHF. Here the CDR3 DNA reads TGTGCCTGGAGTAGCGGACAGGGGAATCAGCCCCAGCATTTT.